This T cell receptor (beta chain) was captured in a study of T cells in localized non-small cell lung cancer. Study-level points and caveats: Elevated circulating T cell density in blood was associated with longer overall survival. Among the top 100 tumor clones, a median around 62 appeared in adjacent lung. The study sequenced only one region of the tumor. As a result, intratumor heterogeneity could not be excluded and remains possible. Uninvolved adjacent lung had higher T cell clonality than tumor and all other tissues.

Assay: immunoSEQ multiplex PCR; the TCRdb copy retains only in-frame clones and omits some. The data contain more than 20,000 clones, over 80% of them seen just once; the ten biggest clones take up 9.5% to 15%. This CDR3 region has 15 residues. With 1 base clipped from V and 4 bases from J, the junction kept 6 bases outside the gene matches. From germline, CDR1 is SGHVS and CDR2 FNYEAQ. By its share, this clone is medium-sized. Its antigen remains unknown. The sequence derives from a man between 40 and 70 years old with stage II squamous cell lung carcinoma. The source material was PBMCs, sampled before any cancer treatment. The V call is TRBV7-6, the J call TRBJ2-5; TRBD2 matches at 7 bases. CDR3: CASSLEAGDRETQYF. CDR3 nucleotides: TGTGCCAGCAGCTTAGAGGCGGGGGATCGAGAGACCCAGTACTTC.